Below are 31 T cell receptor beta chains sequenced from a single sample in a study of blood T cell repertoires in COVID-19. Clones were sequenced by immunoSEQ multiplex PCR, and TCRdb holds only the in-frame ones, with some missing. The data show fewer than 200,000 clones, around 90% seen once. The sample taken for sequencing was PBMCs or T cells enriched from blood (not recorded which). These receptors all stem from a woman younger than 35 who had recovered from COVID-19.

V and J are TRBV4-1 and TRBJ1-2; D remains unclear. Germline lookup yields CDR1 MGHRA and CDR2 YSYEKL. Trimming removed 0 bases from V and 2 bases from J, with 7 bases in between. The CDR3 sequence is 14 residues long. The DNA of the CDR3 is TGCGCCAGCAGCCAAGATGGCAGGAACTATGGCTACACCTTC. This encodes CASSQDGRNYGYTF.

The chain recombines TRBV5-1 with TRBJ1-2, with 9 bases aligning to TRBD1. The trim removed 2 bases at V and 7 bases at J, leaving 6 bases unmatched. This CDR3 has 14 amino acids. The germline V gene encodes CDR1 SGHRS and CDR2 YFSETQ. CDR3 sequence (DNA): TGCGCCAGCAGCTTAGAAACAGGGGGCTTTGGCTACACCTTC. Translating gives CASSLETGGFGYTF.

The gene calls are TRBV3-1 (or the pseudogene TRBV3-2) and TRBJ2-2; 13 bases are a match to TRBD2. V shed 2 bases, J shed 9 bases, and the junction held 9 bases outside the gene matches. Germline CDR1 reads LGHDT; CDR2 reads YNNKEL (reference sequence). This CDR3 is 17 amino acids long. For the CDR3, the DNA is TGTGCCAGCAGCCAACCTACCCGGACTAGCGGGAGTTGGGAGCTGTTTTTT. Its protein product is CASSQPTRTSGSWELFF.

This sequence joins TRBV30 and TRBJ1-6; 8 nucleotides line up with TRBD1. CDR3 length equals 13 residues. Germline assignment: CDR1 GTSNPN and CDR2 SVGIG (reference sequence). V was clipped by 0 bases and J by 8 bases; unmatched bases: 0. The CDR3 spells CAWSVQGDSPLHF. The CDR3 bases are TGTGCCTGGAGTGTACAGGGGGATTCACCCCTCCACTTT.

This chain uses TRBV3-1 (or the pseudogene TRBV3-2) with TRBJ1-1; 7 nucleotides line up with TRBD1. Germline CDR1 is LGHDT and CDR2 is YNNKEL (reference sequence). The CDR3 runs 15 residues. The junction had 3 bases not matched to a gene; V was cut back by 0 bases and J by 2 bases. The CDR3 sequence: CASSQEAGGNTEAFF. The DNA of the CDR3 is TGTGCCAGCAGCCAAGAGGCAGGGGGTAACACTGAAGCTTTCTTT.

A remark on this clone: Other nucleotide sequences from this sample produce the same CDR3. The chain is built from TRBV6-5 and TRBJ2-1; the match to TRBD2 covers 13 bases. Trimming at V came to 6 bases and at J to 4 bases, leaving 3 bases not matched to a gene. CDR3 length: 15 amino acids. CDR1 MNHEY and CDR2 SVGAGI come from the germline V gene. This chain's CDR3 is CASSSGLAGYNEQFF. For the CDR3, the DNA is TGTGCCAGCAGCTCGGGACTAGCGGGATACAATGAGCAGTTCTTC.

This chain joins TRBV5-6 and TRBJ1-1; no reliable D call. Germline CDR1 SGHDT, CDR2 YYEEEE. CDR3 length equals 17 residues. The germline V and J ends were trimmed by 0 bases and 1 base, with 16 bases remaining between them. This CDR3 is CASSLVGEIAGNTEAFF. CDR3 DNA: TGTGCCAGCAGCTTGGTAGGTGAAATTGCGGGGAACACTGAAGCTTTCTTT.

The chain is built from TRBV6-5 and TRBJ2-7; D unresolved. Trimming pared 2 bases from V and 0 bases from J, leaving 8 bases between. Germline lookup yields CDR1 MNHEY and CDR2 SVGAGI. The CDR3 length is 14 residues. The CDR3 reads CASSYTKSSYEQYF. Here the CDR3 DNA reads TGTGCCAGCAGTTACACTAAGAGCTCCTACGAGCAGTACTTC.

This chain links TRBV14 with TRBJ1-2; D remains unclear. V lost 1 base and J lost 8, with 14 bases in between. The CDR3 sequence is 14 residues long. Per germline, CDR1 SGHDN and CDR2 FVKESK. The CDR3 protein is CASSQVGVFGGYTF. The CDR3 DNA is TGTGCCAGCAGCCAAGTGGGAGTTTTTGGAGGCTACACCTTC.

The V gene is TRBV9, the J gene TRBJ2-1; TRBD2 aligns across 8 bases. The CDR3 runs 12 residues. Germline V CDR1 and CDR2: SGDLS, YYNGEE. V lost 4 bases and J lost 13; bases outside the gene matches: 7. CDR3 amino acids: CASSLNSGIQFF. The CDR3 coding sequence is TGTGCCAGCAGCCTCAATAGCGGGATTCAGTTCTTC.

CDR3 nucleotide sequence: TGTGCCAGTAGTCTGAAGTGGGGACTAGCGGGAGGCGAGCAGTACTTC. Protein product: CASSLKWGLAGGEQYF. V gene TRBV19 combines with J gene TRBJ2-7, with 15 nucleotides matching TRBD2. Losses at the gene ends were 5 bases for V and 6 bases for J; bases not matched to a gene: 8. This CDR3 comprises 16 residues. Germline CDR1 reads LNHDA; CDR2 reads SQIVND (reference sequence).

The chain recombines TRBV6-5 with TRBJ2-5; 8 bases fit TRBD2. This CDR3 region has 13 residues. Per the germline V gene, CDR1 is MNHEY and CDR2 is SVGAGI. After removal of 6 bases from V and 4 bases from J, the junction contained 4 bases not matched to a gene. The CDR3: CASRITSGETQYF. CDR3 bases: TGTGCCAGCAGGATTACTAGCGGAGAGACCCAGTACTTC.

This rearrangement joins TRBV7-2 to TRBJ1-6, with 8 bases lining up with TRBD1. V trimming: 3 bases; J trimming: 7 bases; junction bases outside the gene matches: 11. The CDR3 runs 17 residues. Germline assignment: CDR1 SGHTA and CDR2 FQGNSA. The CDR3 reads CASSFVGTGEPNSPLHF. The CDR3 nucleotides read TGTGCCAGCAGCTTCGTCGGGACAGGTGAACCAAATTCACCCCTCCACTTT.

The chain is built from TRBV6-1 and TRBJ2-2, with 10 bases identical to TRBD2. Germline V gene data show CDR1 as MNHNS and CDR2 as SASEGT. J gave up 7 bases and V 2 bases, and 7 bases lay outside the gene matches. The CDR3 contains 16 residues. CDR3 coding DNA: TGTGCCAGCAGTGAATGGCTAGCGGGAGCGAACGGGGAGCTGTTTTTT. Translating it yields CASSEWLAGANGELFF.

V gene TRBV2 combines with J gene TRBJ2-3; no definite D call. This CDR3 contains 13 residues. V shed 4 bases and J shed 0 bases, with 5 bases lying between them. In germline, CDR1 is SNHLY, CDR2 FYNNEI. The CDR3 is CASSVASTDTQYF. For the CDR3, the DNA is TGTGCCAGCAGTGTGGCTAGCACAGATACGCAGTATTTT.

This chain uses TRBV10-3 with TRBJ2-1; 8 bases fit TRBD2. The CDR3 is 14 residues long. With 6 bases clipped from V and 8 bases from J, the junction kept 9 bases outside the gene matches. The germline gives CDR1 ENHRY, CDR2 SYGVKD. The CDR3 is CAIRRERESHEQFF. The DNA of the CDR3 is TGTGCCATCAGAAGGGAGCGGGAGAGTCATGAGCAGTTCTTC.

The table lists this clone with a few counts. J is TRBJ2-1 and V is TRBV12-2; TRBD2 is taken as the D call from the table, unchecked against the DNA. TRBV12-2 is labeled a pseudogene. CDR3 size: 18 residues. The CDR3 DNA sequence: TGTGCAAGTCGCTTAAGAAACCCCAAACGGTTTCGAATCCATGAGCAGTTCTTC. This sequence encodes CASRLRNPKRFRIHEQFF.

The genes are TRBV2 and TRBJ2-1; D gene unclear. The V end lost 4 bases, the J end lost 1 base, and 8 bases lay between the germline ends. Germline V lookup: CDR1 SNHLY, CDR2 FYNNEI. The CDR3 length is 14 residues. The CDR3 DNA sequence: TGTGCCAGCAGTGGTCGCGATTCCTACAATGAGCAGTTCTTC. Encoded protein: CASSGRDSYNEQFF.

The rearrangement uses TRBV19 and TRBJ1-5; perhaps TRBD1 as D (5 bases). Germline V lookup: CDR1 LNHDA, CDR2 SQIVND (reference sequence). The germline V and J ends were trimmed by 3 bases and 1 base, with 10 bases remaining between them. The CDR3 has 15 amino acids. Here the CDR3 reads CASSIFTGSNQPQHF. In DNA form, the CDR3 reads TGTGCCAGTAGTATTTTTACAGGAAGCAATCAGCCCCAGCATTTT.

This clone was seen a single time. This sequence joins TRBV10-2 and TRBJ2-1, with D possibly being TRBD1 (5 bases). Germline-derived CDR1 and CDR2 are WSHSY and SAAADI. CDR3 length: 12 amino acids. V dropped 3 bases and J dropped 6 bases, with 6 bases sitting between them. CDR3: CASSDRVNEQFF. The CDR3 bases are TGCGCCAGCAGTGACAGGGTCAATGAGCAGTTCTTC.

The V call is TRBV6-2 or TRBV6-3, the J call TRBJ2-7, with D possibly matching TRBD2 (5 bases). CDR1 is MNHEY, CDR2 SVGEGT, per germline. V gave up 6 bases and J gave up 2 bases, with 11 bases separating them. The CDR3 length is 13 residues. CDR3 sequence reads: CASSPDFAYEQYF. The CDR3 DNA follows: TGTGCCAGCAGCCCGGACTTTGCCTACGAGCAGTACTTC.

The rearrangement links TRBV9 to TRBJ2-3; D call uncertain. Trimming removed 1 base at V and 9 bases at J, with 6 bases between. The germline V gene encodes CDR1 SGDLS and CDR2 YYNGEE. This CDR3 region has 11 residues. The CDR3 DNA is TGTGCCAGCAGCGTATCCAAAACGCAGTATTTT. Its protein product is CASSVSKTQYF.

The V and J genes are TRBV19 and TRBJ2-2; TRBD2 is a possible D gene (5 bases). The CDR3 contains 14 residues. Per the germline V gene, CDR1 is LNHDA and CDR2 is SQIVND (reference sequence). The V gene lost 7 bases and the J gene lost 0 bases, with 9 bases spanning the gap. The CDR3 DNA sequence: TGTGCCAGTATGGAGCGGACGAACACCGGGGAGCTGTTTTTT. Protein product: CASMERTNTGELFF.

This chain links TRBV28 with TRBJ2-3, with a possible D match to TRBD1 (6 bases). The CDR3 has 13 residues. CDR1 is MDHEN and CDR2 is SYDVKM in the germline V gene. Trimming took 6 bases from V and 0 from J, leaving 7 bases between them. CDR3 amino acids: CASRGASTDTQYF. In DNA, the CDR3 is TGTGCCAGCAGGGGGGCGAGCACAGATACGCAGTATTTT. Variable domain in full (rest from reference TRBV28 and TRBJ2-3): DVKVTQSSRYLVKRTGEKVFLECVQDMDHENMFWYRQDPGLGLRLIYFSYDVKMKEKGDIPEGYSVSREKKERFSLILESASTNQTSMYLCASRGASTDTQYFGPGTRLTVL.

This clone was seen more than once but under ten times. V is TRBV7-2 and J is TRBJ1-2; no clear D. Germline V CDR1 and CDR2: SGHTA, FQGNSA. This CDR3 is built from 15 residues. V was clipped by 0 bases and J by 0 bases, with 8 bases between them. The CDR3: CASSLAREPNYGYTF. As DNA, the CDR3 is TGTGCCAGCAGCTTAGCGCGGGAGCCTAACTATGGCTACACCTTC.

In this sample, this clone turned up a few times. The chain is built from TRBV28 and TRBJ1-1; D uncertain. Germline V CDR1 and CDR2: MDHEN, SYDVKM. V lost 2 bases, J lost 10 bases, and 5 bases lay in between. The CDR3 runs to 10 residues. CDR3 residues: CASSLGGAFF. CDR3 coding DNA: TGTGCCAGCAGTTTAGGCGGAGCTTTCTTT.

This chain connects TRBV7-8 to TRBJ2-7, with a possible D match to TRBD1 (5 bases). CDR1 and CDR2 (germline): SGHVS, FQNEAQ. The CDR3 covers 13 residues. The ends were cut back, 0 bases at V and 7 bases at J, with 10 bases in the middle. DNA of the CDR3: TGTGCCAGCAGCTTAGCAGGGGCGATGGAGCAGTACTTC. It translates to CASSLAGAMEQYF.

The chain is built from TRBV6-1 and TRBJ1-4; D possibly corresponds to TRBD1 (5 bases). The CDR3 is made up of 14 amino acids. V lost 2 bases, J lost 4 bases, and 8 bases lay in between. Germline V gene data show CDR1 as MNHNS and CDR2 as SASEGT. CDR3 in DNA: TGTGCCAGCAGTGAACAGGGCCTTAATGAAAAACTGTTTTTT. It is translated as CASSEQGLNEKLFF.

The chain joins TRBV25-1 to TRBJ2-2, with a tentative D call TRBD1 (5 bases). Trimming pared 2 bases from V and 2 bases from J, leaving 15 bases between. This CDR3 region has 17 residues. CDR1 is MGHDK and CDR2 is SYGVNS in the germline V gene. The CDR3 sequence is CASSERLAGLNTGELFF. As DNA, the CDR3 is TGTGCCAGCAGTGAACGGTTAGCAGGGTTAAACACCGGGGAGCTGTTTTTT. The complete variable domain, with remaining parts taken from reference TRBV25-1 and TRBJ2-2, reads EADIYQTPRYLVIGTGKKITLECSQTMGHDKMYWYQQDPGMELHLIHYSYGVNSTEKGDLSSESTVSRIRTEHFPLTLESARPSHTSQYLCASSERLAGLNTGELFFGEGSRLTVL.

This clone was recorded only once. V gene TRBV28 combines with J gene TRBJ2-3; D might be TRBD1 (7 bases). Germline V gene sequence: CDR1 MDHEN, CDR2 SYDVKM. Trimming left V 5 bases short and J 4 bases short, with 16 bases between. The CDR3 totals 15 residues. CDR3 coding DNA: TGTGCCAGCAGTCCCCTCGACAGGGAGGCAGATACGCAGTATTTT. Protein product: CASSPLDREADTQYF.

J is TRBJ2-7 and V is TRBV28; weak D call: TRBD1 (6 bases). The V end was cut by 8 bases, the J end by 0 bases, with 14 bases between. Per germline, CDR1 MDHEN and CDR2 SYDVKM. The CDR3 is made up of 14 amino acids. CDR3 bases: TGTGCCAGCCGTAGGCAGGGGATCTCCTACGAGCAGTACTTC. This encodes CASRRQGISYEQYF.